These 2 T cell receptor beta chains were all obtained from the same sample, sequenced in a study of T cell changes during pregnancy in multiple sclerosis. Clones were read by immunoSEQ multiplex PCR, and TCRdb kept only the in-frame ones, dropping some. The sample has approximately 85,000 clones, approximately 93% seen once. The specimen was peripheral blood, collected in the first trimester of pregnancy. The receptors shown here come from a female donor with multiple sclerosis, enrolled in a pregnancy study.

The V call is TRBV6-5, the J call TRBJ1-5; 10 positions agree with TRBD1. Germline CDR1 reads MNHEY; CDR2 reads SVGAGI. The CDR3 is 14 residues long. Germline trimming cut 7 bases from V and 7 bases from J; bases unmatched to any gene: 7. The CDR3, as DNA: TGTGCCAGCACCCCCGGACAGGGGGTGCAGCCCCAGCATTTT. Protein product: CASTPGQGVQPQHF.

The chain recombines TRBV7-8 with TRBJ2-7; D gene uncertain. The V end lost 2 bases, the J end lost 5 bases, and 7 bases lay between the germline ends. From germline, CDR1 is SGHVS and CDR2 FQNEAQ. The CDR3 extends over 12 amino acids. CDR3 DNA sequence: TGTGCCAGCAGCTTAATATCTAACGAGCAGTACTTC. Its protein is CASSLISNEQYF.